This T cell receptor beta chain appears in the sequencing data of a study of cytomegalovirus exposure and HLA in healthy donors. About this clone itself: Its antigen is still unknown.

The study ran its PCR with 60 Vbeta and 13 Jbeta primers. The assay was immunoSEQ multiplex PCR, and TCRdb's table has in-frame clones only and misses some. The data contain roughly 110,000 clones, 65% to 80% of them singletons. Regarding the study as a whole: Excluded were some V segments that proved indistinguishable, including TRBV6-2 and TRBV6-3. Presence/absence comparisons presumed near-even sequencing depth among donors.

The CDR3 has 14 residues. The germline V gene encodes CDR1 SGHRS and CDR2 YFSETQ. The V and J ends lost 0 bases and 2 bases respectively, with 9 bases between them. Sample: PBMCs. The receptor was isolated from a male donor in good health and CMV-seronegative. The rearrangement links TRBV5-1 to TRBJ2-7, with D uncertain. The CDR3 is CASSLDGQAYEQYF. The CDR3 nucleotides read TGCGCCAGCAGCTTGGATGGGCAGGCCTACGAGCAGTACTTC.